Listed below are T cell receptor beta chains from one sample, sequenced in a study of a mutant IDH1 vaccine in newly diagnosed glioma. Clones were sequenced by immunoSEQ multiplex PCR, and TCRdb holds only the in-frame ones, with some missing. This table holds about 34,000 clones, 60% to 85% found once. This sample comprised peripheral blood mononuclear cells (PBMCs), obtained from a glioma patient treated with radiotherapy, temozolomide or both. Receptor source: a man between 45 and 60 years old with glioma. Some clones in this sample may be carry-over from other donors' samples. The CDR3 runs from the conserved cysteine through the conserved F or W.

17	TRBV29-1	CSVEITGVLLYNQPQHF
14	TRBV6-4	CASSRGGPSYEQFF
13	TRBV6-5	CASSSSGGTEAFF
15	TRBV4-2	CASSQSGTTNYEQYF
15	TRBV5-1	CASSLAAISQETQYF
13	TRBV7-6	CASSPKVTGELFF
12	TRBV10-2	CASRGRGYEQYF
16	TRBV4-1	CASSQVTSSYNSPLHF
14	TRBV6-4	CASSDGTGGGGYTF
16	TRBV5-4	CASSLRTAGGKYGYTF
14	TRBV7-7	CASSLTFSYNEQFF
15	TRBV9	CASSAFDGEGTEAFF
14	TRBV7-3	CASSRGAAGDGYTF
14	TRBV30	CAWSGGAGSDTQYF
15	TRBV5-4	CASSDLGSAGNTIYF
14	TRBV18	CASSPGQGGITQYF
12	TRBV2	CASSDLAVEQYF
13	TRBV30	CAWSPGTSPEAFF
14	TRBV5-6	CVSSLSGRYNEQFF
15	TRBV29-1	CSVELIGTEKEKLFF
15	TRBV11-3	CASSFVRYREDEQYF
14	TRBV30	CAWGLLATNEKLFF
13	TRBV2	CASIRPGDYEQYF
14	TRBV15	CATSGPGQGKKLFF
14	TRBV2	CASHLRQGSSEAFF
15	TRBV6-5	CASSYFREGNYGYTF
13	TRBV11-2	CASSVGGADTQYF
12	TRBV7-9	CASEIVAGELFF
15	TRBV6-5	CASRGQIANTGELFF
15	TRBV7-9	CASIPPGAAYNEQFF
15	TRBV7-2	CASSLAGTSGNTIYF
14	TRBV4-3	CASSQVGPTGELFF
15	TRBV5-4	CASSSLVRNFNEQFF
15	TRBV2	CASSPPRVGLDTQYF
15	TRBV7-2	CASSLGQTGEYGYTF
15	TRBV27	CASSLSGTIGTEAFF
17	TRBV15	CATSDRRTTGGGEKLFF
14	TRBV7-2	CASSSEGGIEKLFF
14	TRBV6-5	CASSPGLIRYEQYF
15	TRBV5-1	CASSSQQALNEKLFF
16	TRBV7-2	CASSLGVSTTNEKLFF
17	TRBV29-1	CSVEVEPGLAGYYEQYF
16	TRBV7-9	CASTGPQREGTGELFF
14	TRBV4-1	CASSFEGTAGELFF
14	TRBV4-3	CASSQVLSVETQYF
15	TRBV28	CASSAWTSGTHEQYF
13	TRBV11-2	CASSLVPLETQYF
20	TRBV5-1	CASSPVIRLAGAKSSYEQYF
14	TRBV30	CAWSVGTAGNTIYF
16	TRBV19	CASSKQQVAINYGYTF
14	TRBV5-1	CASSSEGALYEQYF
14	TRBV25-1	CASRAQWGGGELFF
17	TRBV19	CASSSGLAGGTNNEQFF
11	TRBV10-3	CAIREDTEAFF
15	TRBV10-1	CASSELVREDYEQYF